Presented here are 16 T cell receptor beta chains from one specimen sequenced in a study of T cells in Graves' hyperthyroidism and ophthalmopathy. RNA transcripts provided the source from which TCR beta CDR3 regions were amplified. HTBI primers were used for first-round RT-PCR of the TCR CDR3. TCRdb passed the multiplex PCR reads through MiXCR, listing each CDR3 protein once. The repertoire holds around 520,000 distinct CDR3 sequences, with roughly an eighth as singletons. The source material was blood. These receptors were taken from a woman aged 18-35 years with Graves' hyperthyroidism.

This clonotype was seen many times. V is TRBV7-9 and J is TRBJ2-7, with D unresolved. CDR1 and CDR2 (germline): SEHNR, FQNEAQ (reference sequence). The ends were cut back, 4 bases at V and 3 bases at J, with 10 bases in the middle. This CDR3 has 13 amino acids. CDR3 in amino acids: CASSSKSSYEQYF. The CDR3 DNA follows: TGTGCCAGCAGCTCAAAATCAAGCTACGAGCAGTACTTC.

This clonotype was seen repeatedly, ten times or more. V is TRBV3-1 and J is TRBJ1-1, with 10 bases lining up with TRBD1. This CDR3 spans 16 amino acids. With 4 bases clipped from V and 2 bases from J, the junction kept 7 bases outside the gene matches. Per germline, CDR1 LGHDT and CDR2 YNNKEL (reference sequence). This chain's CDR3 is CASSPHATGGNTEAFF. CDR3 DNA sequence: TGTGCCAGCAGCCCCCACGCGACAGGGGGCAACACTGAAGCTTTCTTT.

This clonotype was found many times. The chain has TRBV27 and TRBJ1-1; D is uncertain. V was trimmed by 6 bases and J by 1 base, leaving 15 bases between them. CDR3 length equals 15 residues. The germline gives CDR1 MNHEY, CDR2 SMNVEV (reference sequence). The DNA of the CDR3 is TGTGCCAGCAGGCAACGGAACGAAGGGAACACTGAAGCTTTCTTT. It encodes CASRQRNEGNTEAFF.

This clonotype was counted only a few times. V and J are TRBV19 and TRBJ2-1; the match to TRBD2 covers 7 bases. CDR1 is LNHDA and CDR2 is SQIVND in the germline V gene (reference sequence). Germline trimming cut 5 bases from V and 10 bases from J; bases unmatched to any gene: 17. The CDR3 is 16 residues long. The CDR3 DNA reads TGTGCCAGTAGTTCCAGCGGGACCATCTCCGAATGGGAGCAGTTCTTC. Its protein product is CASSSSGTISEWEQFF.

In its sample, this clonotype was seen a few times. This CDR3 reads CASNTGLYGAFF. In DNA, the CDR3 is TGTGCCAGCAATACAGGGCTCTATGGAGCTTTCTTT. The V and J genes are TRBV6-1 and TRBJ1-1; possibly TRBD1 for D (6 bases). Trimming stripped 7 bases from V and 10 bases from J, with 16 bases between. Germline CDR1 MNHNS, CDR2 SASEGT. The CDR3 is made up of 12 amino acids.

This sequence joins TRBV3-1 and TRBJ1-5; D gene uncertain. Looked up from germline, CDR1 is LGHDT and CDR2 is YNNKEL (reference sequence). V was trimmed by 4 bases and J by 0 bases, leaving 10 bases between them. This CDR3 spans 15 amino acids. The CDR3 DNA is TGTGCCAGCAGCCGGTGGAAACTTAGCAATCAGCCCCAGCATTTT. Encoded protein: CASSRWKLSNQPQHF.

The rearrangement uses TRBV14 and TRBJ2-7; D might be TRBD2 (6 bases). The CDR3 loop spans 16 amino acids. Germline CDR1 and CDR2: SGHDN and FVKESK. V was clipped by 1 base and J by 2 bases, with 15 bases between them. CDR3 in amino acids: CASSQGSGYKAYEQYF. CDR3 DNA sequence: TGTGCCAGCAGCCAAGGAAGCGGGTATAAGGCCTACGAGCAGTACTTC.

This clonotype was observed a few times. The V and J genes are TRBV18 and TRBJ1-4, with D possibly TRBD1 on 5 matching bases. The CDR3 has 13 amino acids. V was trimmed by 1 base and J by 8 bases, leaving 8 bases between them. Per germline, CDR1 KGHSH and CDR2 LQKENI. The CDR3: CASSPRRGEKLFF. DNA for the CDR3: TGTGCCAGCTCACCACGACGGGGGGAAAAACTGTTTTTT.

This clonotype appeared a few times. V and J are TRBV5-1 and TRBJ2-1, with 14 bases that match TRBD2. V shed 5 bases, J shed 8 bases, and the junction held 6 bases outside the gene matches. The CDR3 has 15 residues. Germline assignment: CDR1 SGHRS and CDR2 YFSETQ. The CDR3, as DNA: TGCGCCAGCAGGTCGGGACTAGCGGGAGTGGATGAGCAGTTCTTC. Translation gives CASRSGLAGVDEQFF.

Regarding this clonotype: A far larger clone is a single base away, which makes a read error likely. The rearrangement links TRBV11-3 to TRBJ2-7; D call uncertain. CDR1 is SGHNT, CDR2 YENEEA, per germline. V lost 2 bases, J lost 7 bases, and 6 bases lay in between. This CDR3 is built from 11 residues. The CDR3 is CASSLQNEQYF. CDR3 DNA: TGTGCCAGCAGCTTACAGAATGAGCAGTACTTC.

This clonotype was recorded at least ten times. The DNA of the CDR3 is TGTGCCAGCAGCTCGGCCTACCCACTAGCGGGCCAGCCCGAGCAGTACGTC. This translates into CASSSAYPLAGQPEQYV. The rearrangement uses TRBV7-6 and TRBJ2-7; TRBD2 agrees at 9 bases. With 4 bases clipped from V and 6 bases from J, the junction kept 16 bases outside the gene matches. CDR1 and CDR2 from the germline V gene are SGHVS and FNYEAQ. The CDR3 contains 17 residues.

This clonotype was counted ten times or more. V is TRBV5-1 and J is TRBJ1-1, with 7 bases lining up with TRBD1. Trimming removed 0 bases from V and 10 bases from J; junction bases left unmatched: 12. The CDR3 extends over 15 amino acids. Germline V gene data show CDR1 as SGHRS and CDR2 as YFSETQ. This CDR3 reads CASSLDRGAYSGAFF. Here the CDR3 DNA reads TGCGCCAGCAGCTTGGACAGGGGTGCATACTCGGGAGCTTTCTTT.

This clonotype has ten or more counts. This chain uses TRBV12-3 or TRBV12-4 with TRBJ2-3; D not certain. This CDR3 spans 13 amino acids. V lost 2 bases and J 5 bases, leaving 8 bases between the germline ends. The DNA of the CDR3 is TGTGCCAGCAGTTTAACGAGTCAAGATACGCAGTATTTT. Its protein product is CASSLTSQDTQYF.

The CDR3 is CSAFRGTANTGELFF. CDR3 nucleotides: TGCAGTGCCTTTAGGGGTACCGCGAACACCGGGGAGCTGTTTTTT. The chain joins TRBV20-1 to TRBJ2-2; weak D call: TRBD1 (5 bases). The V gene lost 6 bases and the J gene lost 0 bases, with 14 bases spanning the gap. The germline V gene has CDR1 DFQATT and CDR2 SNEGSKA (reference sequence). This CDR3 region has 15 residues.

Comments on this clonotype: A read error is possible here, since a much larger clone lies one base away. The chain recombines TRBV27 with TRBJ1-6; 10 nucleotides line up with TRBD1. The V gene's germline CDR1 is MNHEY and CDR2 SMNVEV (reference sequence). The CDR3 contains 17 residues. DNA of the CDR3: TGTGCCAGCAGTCCCCGGGACAGGGGAGTACGTAATTCACCCCACCACTTT. It codes for CASSPRDRGVRNSPHHF.

This clonotype was seen at least ten times. The V call is TRBV19, the J call TRBJ2-1; possible D gene TRBD2, 6 bases. The CDR3 extends over 15 amino acids. The ends were cut back, 6 bases at V and 7 bases at J, with 19 bases in the middle. From germline, CDR1 is LNHDA and CDR2 SQIVND (reference sequence). The CDR3 loop reads CASSLGTLDGNEQFF. The CDR3 DNA is TGTGCCAGTAGCCTTGGGACTCTCGATGGTAATGAGCAGTTCTTC.